The rows below give T cell receptor beta chains drawn from one sample of a study of T cells after yellow fever vaccination. TCRdb reprocessed the 5' RACE reads via MiXCR and lists one record per CDR3 protein. The data hold some 300,000 distinct CDR3 sequences, with 3.6% observed a single time. Source: PBMCs, taken on the day of the yellow fever booster vaccination. The receptors stem from a man between 18 and 29 years old who received the YFV17D yellow fever vaccine. Each CDR3 is given with its conserved first and last residue. The D gene is left open where the match is weak. Clone size, where shown, is once, few, many, or a class for clones that have expanded.

CDR3nt | CDR3aa | j_gene | d_gene | abundance | v_gene
TGTGCCACTTCCGGAGGTAGCACAGATACGCAGTATTTT | CATSGGSTDTQYF | TRBJ2-3 | . | many | TRBV28
TGCGCCAGCAGCGAGAGTATCGAGGTCTCTAGTTCACCCCTCCACTTT | CASSESIEVSSSPLHF | TRBJ1-6 | . | many | TRBV5-1
TGTGCCAGCAATACGTGGGTGGGGACTGAAGCTTTCTTT | CASNTWVGTEAFF | TRBJ1-1 | . | many | TRBV6-2/TRBV6-3
TGCGCCAGCAGCGGATCGGGGGGCCAGATTTCCGGGGAGCTGTTTTTT | CASSGSGGQISGELFF | TRBJ2-2 | . | many | TRBV4-3
TGTGCCAGCAGCGGACGAAGGGTCACAGATACGCAGTATTTT | CASSGRRVTDTQYF | TRBJ2-3 | . | . | TRBV3-1
TGCGCCAGCAGCCTCTACCTCGGGCGCGAGCAGTTCTTC | CASSLYLGREQFF | TRBJ2-1 | . | . | TRBV4-3
TGCGCCAGCGGACTTGAGCCGGGGGGGCTGTATGGCTACACCTTC | CASGLEPGGLYGYTF | TRBJ1-2 | . | many | TRBV4-1
TGTGCCAGCAGCGTAAACCAGGGTTGGGGGGAAGCTTTCTTT | CASSVNQGWGEAFF | TRBJ1-1 | . | many | TRBV5-6
TGCAGTGCTAAGTCCCCAGGTAGATCCTACGAGCAGTACTTC | CSAKSPGRSYEQYF | TRBJ2-7 | . | many | TRBV20-1
TGTGCCATCAGTGAAGGGTACGATACGCAGTATTTT | CAISEGYDTQYF | TRBJ2-3 | . | many | TRBV10-3
TGTGCCAGCAGTGCTAGCGGGGGGGATTCCACAGATACGCAGTATTTT | CASSASGGDSTDTQYF | TRBJ2-3 | TRBD2 | many | TRBV6-4
TGTGCCACCAGTGAAGTAGACCTTAGCTCTGGGGCCAACGTCCTGACTTTC | CATSEVDLSSGANVLTF | TRBJ2-6 | . | . | TRBV24-1
TGCGCCAGCAGCCCGGGACAGGGCACACCAGAGACCCAGTACTTC | CASSPGQGTPETQYF | TRBJ2-5 | TRBD1 | few | TRBV5-1
TGCAGTGCTAGAGGACAGTCCTCTGAAGCTTTCTTT | CSARGQSSEAFF | TRBJ1-1 | . | few | TRBV20-1
TGTGCCAGCAGTTTGGGACAGCTAAACTCAAATGAGCAGTTCTTC | CASSLGQLNSNEQFF | TRBJ2-1 | TRBD1 | . | TRBV6-5
TGTGCCAGCAGTCGGACAGGTGGGGGGACCTACAATGAGCAGTTCTTC | CASSRTGGGTYNEQFF | TRBJ2-1 | . | few | TRBV27